This T cell receptor beta chain comes out of a study of lymphopenia after photon versus proton radiotherapy (dated by TCRdb to between 2018 and 2020). Background for the entire study: The study compared the immunological effects of photon versus proton radiation therapy in patients with gastrointestinal tumors who developed high-grade lymphopenia. The cohort comprised 15 to 20 patients with gastrointestinal tumors who received either photon or proton therapy and then developed lymphopenia. The study was designed to characterize how the impact on the immune system differs between the two radiation modalities. Results the study describes overall, beyond this receptor: Proton-treated patients stayed relatively stable during treatment, while photon-treated patients lost naive T cells and TCR diversity and gained effector/memory populations. Across the cohort, an inverse correlation was found between a larger post-nadir drop in TCR diversity and overall survival time among patients who died. The survival association was assessed only in patients who died, and the authors presented better survival with proton therapy as a possibility rather than a demonstrated result. After the lymphocyte count nadir, photon-treated repertoires showed oligoclonal expansion, especially of CD8+ Temra cells, which drove the drop in diversity.

The library was generated by the immunoSEQ multiplex PCR assay. Deep sequencing of rearranged TCR beta loci, alongside multiparametric flow cytometry, was used to profile T cell repertoires. Held by TCRdb, this immuneACCESS table contains in-frame sequences only and omits some clones. Under half of the omission traces to an unresolved V gene where checked; the cause of the rest is unknown. For this sample there are about 39,000 clones; 80% to 95% appear just once. The leading ten clones occupy roughly 15% of the sample. CDR1 is given as SEHNR and CDR2 as FQNEAQ, both from the germline V gene (reference sequence). Ends trimmed: V by 5 bases, J by 7 bases; bases unmatched to a gene: 14. The CDR3 holds 15 amino acids from the cysteine to the phenylalanine. The DNA shown is the 45-base CDR3, in frame from base 1. In its sample, this clone was seen once. Its antigen remains undetermined. No base-level quality is on record; no much larger clone is a single base apart.

The source is a man in his sixties with cholangiocarcinoma. Source: peripheral blood, taken from a patient treated with photon-based radiotherapy. The receptor chain draws on TRBV7-9 and TRBJ2-7; 7 bases in the middle match TRBD1. The CDR3 loop reads CASSPSGQRFWEQYF. The DNA sequence is TGTGCCAGCAGCCCATCGGGACAGCGGTTTTGGGAGCAGTACTTC.